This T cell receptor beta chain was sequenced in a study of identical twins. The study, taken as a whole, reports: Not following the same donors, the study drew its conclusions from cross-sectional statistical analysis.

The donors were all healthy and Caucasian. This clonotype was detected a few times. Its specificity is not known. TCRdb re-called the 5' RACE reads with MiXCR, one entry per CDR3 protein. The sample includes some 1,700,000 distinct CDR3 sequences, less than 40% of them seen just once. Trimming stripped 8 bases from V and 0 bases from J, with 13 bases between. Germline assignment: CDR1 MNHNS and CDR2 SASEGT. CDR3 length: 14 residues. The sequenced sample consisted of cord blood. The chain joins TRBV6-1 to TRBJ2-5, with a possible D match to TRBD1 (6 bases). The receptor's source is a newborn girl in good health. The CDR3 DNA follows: TGTGCCAGCCGGGCACAGGGTTACCAAGAGACCCAGTACTTC. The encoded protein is CASRAQGYQETQYF.